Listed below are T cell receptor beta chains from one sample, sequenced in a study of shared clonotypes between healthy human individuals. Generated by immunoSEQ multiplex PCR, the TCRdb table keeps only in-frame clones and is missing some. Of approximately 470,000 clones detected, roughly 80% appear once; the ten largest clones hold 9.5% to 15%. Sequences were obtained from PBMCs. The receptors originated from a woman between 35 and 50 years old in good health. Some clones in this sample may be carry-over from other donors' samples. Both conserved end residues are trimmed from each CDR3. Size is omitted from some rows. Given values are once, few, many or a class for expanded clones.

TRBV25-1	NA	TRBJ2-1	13	ASSDLTFPYNEQF
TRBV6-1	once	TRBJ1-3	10	ASSQSGNTIY
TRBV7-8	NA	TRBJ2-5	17	ASSLDPHTSGRAGETQY
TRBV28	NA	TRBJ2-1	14	ASSLFRGRTNNEQF
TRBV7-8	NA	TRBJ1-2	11	ASSLQGPRGYT
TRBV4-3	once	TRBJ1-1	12	ASSQEQGSTEAF
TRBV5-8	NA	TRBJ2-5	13	ASSYPWSVQETQY
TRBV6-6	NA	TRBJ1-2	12	ASSATETNYGYT
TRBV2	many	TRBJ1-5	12	ASGGDRERQPQH
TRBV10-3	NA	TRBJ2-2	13	AIGGREPNTGELF
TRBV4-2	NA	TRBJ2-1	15	ASSQGAGTSKNNEQF
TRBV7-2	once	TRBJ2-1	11	ASSPQGGYEQF
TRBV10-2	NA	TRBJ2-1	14	ASSDVGREGRYEQF
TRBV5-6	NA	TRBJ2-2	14	ASTWLTTGYTGELF
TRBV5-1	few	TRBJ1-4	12	ASSLGGINEKLF
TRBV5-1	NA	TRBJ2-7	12	ASSPTSLAYEQY
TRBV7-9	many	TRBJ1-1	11	ASSFQRNTEAF
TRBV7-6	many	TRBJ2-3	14	ASSGVIGSGGDTQY
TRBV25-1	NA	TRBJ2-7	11	ASSEGGSYEQY
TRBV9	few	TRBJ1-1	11	ASSGDSNTEAF
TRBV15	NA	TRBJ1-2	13	ATSRVGTPTYGYT
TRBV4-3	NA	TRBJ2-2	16	ASSQLGHGELNTGELF
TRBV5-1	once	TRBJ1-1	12	ASSPDRMNTEAF
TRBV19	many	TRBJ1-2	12	ASTPGGVAYGYT
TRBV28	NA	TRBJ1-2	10	ASSLREGGYT
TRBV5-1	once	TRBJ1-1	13	ASSDGVSMNTEAF
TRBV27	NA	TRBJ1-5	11	ASSFRQYQPQH
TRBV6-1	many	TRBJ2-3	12	ASTGTGVTDTQY
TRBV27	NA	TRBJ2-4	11	ASSLQWDRGGY
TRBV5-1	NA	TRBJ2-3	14	ASSGGLAASADTQY
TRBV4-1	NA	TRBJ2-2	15	ASRSGVARRNTGELF
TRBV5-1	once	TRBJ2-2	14	ASSFSERSNTGELF
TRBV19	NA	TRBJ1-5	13	ASRKDRTNNQPQH
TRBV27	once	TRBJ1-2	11	ASSFRRNYGYT
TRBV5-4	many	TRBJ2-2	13	ASSLQGIGTGELF
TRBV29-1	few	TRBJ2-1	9	SVVAYNEQF
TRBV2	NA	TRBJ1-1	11	ASMRSLNTEAF
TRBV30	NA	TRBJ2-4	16	AWSVRVLSGSIKNIQY
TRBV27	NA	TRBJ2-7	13	ASSLAGTGKGEQY
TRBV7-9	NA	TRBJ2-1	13	ASSFGTRGGHEQF
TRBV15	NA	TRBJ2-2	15	ATSRPRARGFTGELF
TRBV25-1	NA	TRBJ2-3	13	ASSPWDRGTDTQY
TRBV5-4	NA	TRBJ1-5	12	ASSLDGGNQPQH
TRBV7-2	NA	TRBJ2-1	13	ASSLVGGPNNEQF
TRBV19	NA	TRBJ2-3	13	ASRGAETVTDTQY
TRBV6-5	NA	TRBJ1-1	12	ASSYSRDQTEAF
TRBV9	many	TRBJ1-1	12	ASNTGDLNTEAF
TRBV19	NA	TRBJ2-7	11	ASSSQVTYEQY
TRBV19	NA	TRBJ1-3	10	ASSATGNTIY
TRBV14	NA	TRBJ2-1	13	ASSQGAGGPVEQF
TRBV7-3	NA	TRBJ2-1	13	ASSLTSGRLDEQF
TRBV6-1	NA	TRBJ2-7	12	ASSYDRAVYEQY
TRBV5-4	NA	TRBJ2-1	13	ASSSATGGINEQF
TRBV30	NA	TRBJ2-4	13	AWAQTDLAKNIQY
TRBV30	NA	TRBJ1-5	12	AWGSVGGNQPQH
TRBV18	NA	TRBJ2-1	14	ASSPSSGSLSNEQF
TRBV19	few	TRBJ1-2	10	ASSGRIGGYT